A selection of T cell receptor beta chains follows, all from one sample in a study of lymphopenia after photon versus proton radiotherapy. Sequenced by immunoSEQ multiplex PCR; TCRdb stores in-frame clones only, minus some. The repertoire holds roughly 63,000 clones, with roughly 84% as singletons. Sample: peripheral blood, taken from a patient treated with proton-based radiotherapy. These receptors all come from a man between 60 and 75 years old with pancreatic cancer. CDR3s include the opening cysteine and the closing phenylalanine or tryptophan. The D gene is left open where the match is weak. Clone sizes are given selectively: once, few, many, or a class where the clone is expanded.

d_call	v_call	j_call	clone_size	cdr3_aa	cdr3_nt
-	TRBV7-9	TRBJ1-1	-	CASSLVSRNTEAFF	TGTGCCAGCAGCTTAGTGTCCAGGAACACTGAAGCTTTCTTT
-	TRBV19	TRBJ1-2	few	CASSTLTNDGYTF	TGTGCCAGTAGTACTTTGACGAACGATGGCTACACCTTC
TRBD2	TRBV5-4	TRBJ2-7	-	CASSLAGGPNEQYF	TGTGCCAGCAGTCTAGCGGGAGGGCCCAACGAGCAGTACTTC
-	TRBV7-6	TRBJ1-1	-	CASSLAKNTEAFF	TGTGCCAGCAGCTTAGCCAAGAACACTGAAGCTTTCTTT
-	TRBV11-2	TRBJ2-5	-	CASRLGGYLQETQYF	TGTGCCAGCCGGCTTGGAGGATACCTACAAGAGACCCAGTACTTC
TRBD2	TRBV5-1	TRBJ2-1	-	CASRSGGRPMVNEQFF	TGCGCCAGCAGATCGGGCGGGAGGCCCATGGTCAATGAGCAGTTCTTC
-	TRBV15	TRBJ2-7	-	CATSSQRGIYEQYF	TGTGCCACCAGCAGTCAACGTGGGATCTACGAGCAGTACTTC
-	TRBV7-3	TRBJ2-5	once	CASSLSGKRGQETQYF	TGTGCCAGCAGCTTAAGTGGGAAGAGGGGTCAAGAGACCCAGTACTTC
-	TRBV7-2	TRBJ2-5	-	CASSYAETQYF	TGTGCCAGCAGCTACGCTGAGACCCAGTACTTC
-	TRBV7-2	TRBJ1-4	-	CASSPGAGWGKLFF	TGTGCCAGCAGCCCCGGGGCAGGGTGGGGAAAACTGTTTTTT
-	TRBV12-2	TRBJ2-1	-	CASRLEGPLGLRQFF	TGTGCAAGTCGCTTAGAGGGCCCCTTGGGCTTAAGGCAGTTCTTC
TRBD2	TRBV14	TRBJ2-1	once	CASSLRLAGGPTEQFF	TGTGCCAGCAGCCTGAGACTAGCGGGAGGGCCCACTGAGCAGTTCTTC
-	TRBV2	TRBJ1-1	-	CASSERAGLNTEAFF	TGTGCCAGCAGTGAAAGGGCAGGGCTGAACACTGAAGCTTTCTTT
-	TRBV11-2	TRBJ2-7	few	CASSSIRGGSSSYEQYF	TGTGCCAGCAGCTCGATCCGAGGGGGGTCGAGCTCCTACGAGCAGTACTTC
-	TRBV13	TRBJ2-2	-	CASSLTGGNTGELFF	TGTGCCAGCAGCTTAACCGGTGGGAACACCGGGGAGCTGTTTTTT
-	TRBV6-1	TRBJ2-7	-	CASSEAAGSYEQYF	TGTGCCAGCAGTGAAGCGGCAGGGAGCTACGAGCAGTACTTC
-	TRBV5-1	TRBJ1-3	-	CASSLGASGNTIYF	TGCGCCAGCAGCTTGGGAGCTTCTGGAAACACCATATATTTT